This entry concerns a single TCR beta chain. What antigen it recognizes has not been identified. No clone much larger than this one lies a single base away; base qualities are absent. TCRbeta CDR3 regions were amplified from genomic DNA by means of the immunoSEQ Assay, a bias-controlled multiplex PCR. Turning to the authors' computational methods: Within the assay, amplification of reference gene primers was used to estimate how many nucleated cells each sample contained. Sequence reads were collapsed and filtered to measure the absolute abundance of every unique TCRbeta CDR3 rearrangement. For each sample, productive Simpson clonality was calculated by taking the square root of Simpson's diversity index across productive rearrangements. TCRdb provides this immuneACCESS table in a form limited to in-frame rearrangements. Some clones are lacking; in checked studies, under half of them reflect an unresolved V gene, and why the rest are absent is not known. V, J and clone size are those of that table, while D and trimming were read from the DNA. For this sample there are around 99,000 clones; about 89% appear just once. 4.9% of the sample is held by the ten biggest clonotypes.

The CDR3 measures 13 amino acids from cysteine to phenylalanine. The CDR3 DNA has 39 bases and is translated from base 1. V gives up 3 bases and J gives up 1 base, and the segment between their germline ends measures 6 bases. The data derive from a study of blood T cell repertoires in COVID-19 (dated by TCRdb to the early 2020s). As for the study more broadly: Samples covering the acute and convalescent phases of COVID-19 were provided by collaborators in the United States, Italy and Spain. Nearly every sample came with metadata listing a de-identified subject ID, COVID-19 status, age in years and sex. Where HLA class I and class II types were available, the types were taken from metadata supplied by the sample provider, not from assay-based typing. The material from the prospective study consisted of cDNA or gDNA derived from T cells, B-cell-depleted T cells, or PBMCs. The dataset comprised deeply sampled blood TCRbeta repertoires from subjects exposed to, actively infected with, or recovered from COVID-19. The repertoires were released in a freely available public database intended as a resource for research on the immune response to SARS-CoV-2. The samples were drawn from the first 160 participants of the ongoing ImmuneRACE study and from under 1,500 subjects provided by 6 global collaborators. Overall study outcomes, separate from this receptor: How much clinical and demographic metadata was included differed by source and by participant, and the metadata was provided uncurated.

Each collaborating institution followed its own protocols to collect whole blood in K2EDTA tubes. For TCRbeta analysis, collaborators shipped samples as frozen whole blood, isolated PBMCs, or DNA extracted from either of those sample types. The rearranged segments are TRBV12-3 or TRBV12-4 and TRBJ1-1, with the D gene call left open. Material for sequencing was peripheral blood. The TCR was taken from a man in his forties with active or convalescent COVID-19. The base sequence is TGTGCCAGCAGTTTCACAGAGAACACTGAAGCTTTCTTT. Its protein is CASSFTENTEAFF.